The rows below give T cell receptor beta chains drawn from one sample of a study of T cell responses to AZD1222 COVID-19 vaccine. Only in-frame clones appear in the TCRdb table, and some are missing; sequencing was by immunoSEQ multiplex PCR. The repertoire includes roughly 160,000 clones, 90% to 95% of them detected once, and about 0.9% sits in the top ten. This specimen was peripheral blood, taken on day 0 of AZD1222 vaccination. The source of these receptors is an adult in good health. Each CDR3 is given with its conserved first and last residue. Fields, in order: clone size, J gene, V gene, D gene, CDR3 protein, CDR3 DNA. The D gene is left open where the match is weak. Clone size is not always given. Where it is, it says once, few, many or a class for expanded clones.

>.|TRBJ1-3|TRBV6-5|.
CASSYSRGNTIYF
TGTGCCAGCAGTTACAGTCGGGGTAACACCATATATTTT
>.|TRBJ1-2|TRBV6-5|TRBD1
CASSQTGTNYGYTF
TGTGCCAGCAGCCAGACAGGGACTAACTATGGCTACACCTTC
>once|TRBJ1-2|TRBV30|.
CAWSVGFGYGYTF
TGTGCCTGGAGTGTGGGTTTTGGCTATGGCTACACCTTC
>.|TRBJ1-2|TRBV7-2|.
CASSWGDNYGYTF
TGTGCCAGCAGCTGGGGTGATAACTATGGCTACACCTTC
>.|TRBJ1-4|TRBV19|.
CASSRTATNEKLFF
TGTGCCAGTAGTAGGACAGCAACTAATGAAAAACTGTTTTTT
>.|TRBJ1-1|TRBV29-1|.
CSVGRQVAFF
TGCAGCGTTGGCAGGCAAGTGGCTTTCTTT
>.|TRBJ1-2|TRBV4-1|.
CASSQGEFGGYGYTF
TGCGCCAGCAGCCAAGGAGAATTTGGTGGGTATGGCTACACCTTC
>.|TRBJ2-5|TRBV28|.
CASRFHPIPQYF
TGTGCCAGCAGGTTCCACCCCATCCCCCAGTACTTC
>.|TRBJ2-1|TRBV4-1|TRBD2
CASSPRASGVREQFF
TGCGCCAGCAGCCCTCGGGCTAGCGGGGTTCGTGAGCAGTTCTTC
>.|TRBJ1-4|TRBV10-2|TRBD1
CASSVGQGKNEKLFF
TGCGCCAGCAGCGTTGGACAGGGTAAAAATGAAAAACTGTTTTTT
>.|TRBJ1-4|TRBV10-3|TRBD1
CAISDILGSGQGRSNEKLFF
TGTGCCATCAGTGATATATTAGGTTCTGGACAGGGGCGGAGTAATGAAAAACTGTTTTTT
>once|TRBJ2-5|TRBV5-8|.
CASSLHSQGIGQETQYF
TGTGCCAGCAGCTTGCATAGCCAGGGAATTGGTCAAGAGACCCAGTACTTC
>.|TRBJ2-3|TRBV6-2/TRBV6-3|TRBD2
CASSNPGTSRPPTQYF
TGTGCCAGCAGCAATCCAGGGACTAGCAGACCTCCTACGCAGTATTTT
>.|TRBJ2-3|TRBV2|TRBD2
CASSPYGGASDTQYF
TGTGCCAGCAGTCCATACGGGGGGGCATCAGATACGCAGTATTTT
>.|TRBJ2-5|TRBV7-7|.
CASSLGPDREETQYF
TGTGCTAGCAGCTTAGGGCCGGACAGAGAAGAGACCCAGTACTTC